This T cell receptor beta chain came from a study of T cells in Graves' hyperthyroidism and ophthalmopathy. RNA transcripts provided the source from which TCR beta CDR3 regions were amplified. First-round RT-PCR of the TCR CDR3 relied on the HTBI primer set. TCRdb reanalysed the multiplex PCR reads using MiXCR and keeps one entry per CDR3 protein. The sample has approximately 690,000 distinct CDR3 sequences; about a fifth are singletons. Concerning this clonotype itself: Its antigen is not known.

CDR1 and CDR2 (germline): SNHLY, FYNNEI. The CDR3 consists of 12 residues. V shed 7 bases and J shed 3 bases, with 6 bases lying between them. Regarding the study as a whole: Most thyroid clonotypes expanded above 0.001 appeared in blood too.

The rearrangement joins TRBV2 to TRBJ2-2; D is perhaps TRBD2 (5 bases). This clonotype originated in a man in his thirties or forties with Graves' ophthalmopathy. The specimen sequenced was blood. CDR3 bases: TGTGCCAGCACCGGGGACACCGGGGAGCTGTTTTTT. Translating it yields CASTGDTGELFF.